The subject of this entry is one TCR beta chain. What this receptor recognizes is not known. Base qualities are not recorded, but no much larger clone differs from it by a single base. This same CDR3 is encoded by further DNA sequences in the sample. The CDR3 regions of human TCRbeta chains were analyzed by immunosequencing. Per the original workflow: TCRs in the repertoires were matched against a reference library of SARS-CoV-2-specific TCRs that had been generated with the MIRA antigen-specificity platform. Breadth was defined as the fraction of unique TCRs that were SARS-CoV-2-associated. Depth was defined as the fraction of total T cells that were SARS-CoV-2-associated. Using the MIRA data, every spike-specific TCR was mapped to the spike region that the TCR reacted to and assigned to either a CD4 or a CD8 class. Log10-transformed breadth and depth values were compared by one-way ANOVA with Sidak's multiple comparisons tests. In its TCRdb copy, this immuneACCESS table keeps in-frame sequences only and misses some clones. Where compared with another copy, unresolved V genes explain less than half of these, and the others have no known cause. The V and J calls and the clone size are those of that table, but D and trimming were determined from the DNA. The sample contains 80,000 or so clones, roughly 87% of them found a single time. About 5.5% of the sample belongs to the ten largest clones.

The intended sense of this specimen's time point label: baseline before first vaccination. Per the publication, the treatment or condition label means: meningococcal conjugate vaccine given as trial control. Samples from vaccinated people were obtained from the UK trials COV001 and COV002, which included a single-blind randomized controlled phase 2/3 trial of AZD1222 (ChAdOx1 nCoV-19) in healthy adults. For TCRbeta chain sequencing, PBMC samples from trial participants were taken at day 0 and at day 28 after the second dose. The sample originates from a study of T cell responses to AZD1222 COVID-19 vaccine listed by TCRdb under 2021. About the investigation overall: A total of 230 to 250 trial participants underwent TCR sequencing, of whom approximately 210 received two doses of AZD1222 and 26 received two doses of the MenACWY control vaccine. Enrollment into the trials was organized by age into subgroups of 18-55, 56-69 and 70-plus years, and those subgroups contained about 150, 27 and 61 TCR-sequenced participants, respectively.

The CDR3 runs 15 residues from the cysteine to the phenylalanine. Only the CDR3 region is kept as DNA, spanning 45 bases read in frame from base 1. CDR1 SGHRS and CDR2 YFSETQ were looked up in the germline V gene. Trimming leaves V shorter by 4 bases and J shorter by 1 base, with the junction holding 3 bases beyond the gene matches. Beyond this particular receptor, the publication reports: The vaccine-associated CD4 TCRs covered the entire spike protein, and the dominant responses fell in regions 160-218 and 743-854. Only a handful of AZD1222 recipients were SARS-CoV-2 seropositive at baseline, limiting conclusions about previously exposed vaccinees. Because no day 14 peak-response samples were available, the repertoires could be characterized only after the peak T cell response. After two AZD1222 doses, spike-specific TCR breadth and depth were significantly higher than at day 0 and than in MenACWY recipients. Epitopes outside the regions mutated in the B.1.351 and B.1.1.7 variants were reportedly recognized by nearly half of the unique spike-specific TCRs. Participants were mostly white British, with more females than males. The authors suggested clonal diversity may have been underestimated. In the small 56-69-year group, the increase in depth fell short of significance, most likely because of low power.

Sample: peripheral blood, taken on day 0 of MenACWY control vaccination. This TCR derives from an adult in good health. The sequence is built from TRBV5-1 and TRBJ2-2; 8 junctional bases match TRBD1. The DNA sequence is given as TGCGCCAGCAGCCTCGGACAGGGGAACACCGGGGAGCTGTTTTTT. Its protein product is CASSLGQGNTGELFF.